Sequencing of this T cell receptor beta chain was carried out in a study of blood T cells in healthy people across ages. Per sample, extraction of total RNA gave at least 5 micrograms in every case. Regarding the study as a whole: Both naive CD4+ cell counts and diversity were greater in long-lived donors than in aged donors.

Of note for this clonotype: Its specificity is not known.

A sample-barcoded 5' primer and a J-beta primer mix were used in a second PCR of roughly 7 to 11 cycles. Unique molecular identifiers of 12 random nucleotides labeled each cDNA. TCRdb reanalysed the 5' RACE reads using MiXCR and keeps one entry per CDR3 protein. The top ten hold about 20% of the sample, which has about 730,000 distinct CDR3 sequences, roughly 44% seen once. The CDR3 extends over 16 amino acids. V lost 1 base and J lost 1, with 12 bases in between. Germline-derived CDR1 and CDR2 are SGHVT and SQSDAQ. J is TRBJ2-3 and V is TRBV7-4; D is unresolved. Sequencing was done on a sample of blood. This TCR was recovered from a woman aged 55-75 years in good health. The CDR3 region has the DNA TGTGCCAGCAGCTTAGTGCTGGAGTTCGGCACAGATACGCAGTATTTT. Amino acids: CASSLVLEFGTDTQYF.